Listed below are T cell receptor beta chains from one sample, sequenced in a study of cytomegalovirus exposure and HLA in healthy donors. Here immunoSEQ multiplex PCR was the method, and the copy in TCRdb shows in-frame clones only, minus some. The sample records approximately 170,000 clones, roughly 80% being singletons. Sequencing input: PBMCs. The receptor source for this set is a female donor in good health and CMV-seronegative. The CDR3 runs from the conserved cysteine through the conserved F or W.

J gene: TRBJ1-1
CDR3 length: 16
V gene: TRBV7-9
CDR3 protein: CASSRTGVGGNTEAFF

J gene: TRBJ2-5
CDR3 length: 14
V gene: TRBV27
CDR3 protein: CASSLDRVQETQYF

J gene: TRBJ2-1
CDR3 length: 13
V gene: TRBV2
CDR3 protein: CASRGGIYNEQFF

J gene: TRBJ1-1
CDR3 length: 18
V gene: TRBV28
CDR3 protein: CASSSPSAGGSRNTEAFF

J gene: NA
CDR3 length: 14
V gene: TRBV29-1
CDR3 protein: CSVINSGSKYEQYF

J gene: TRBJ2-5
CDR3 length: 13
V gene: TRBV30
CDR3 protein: CAWSVQLQETQYF

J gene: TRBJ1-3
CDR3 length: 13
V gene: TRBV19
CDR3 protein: CASIQGNGNTIYF

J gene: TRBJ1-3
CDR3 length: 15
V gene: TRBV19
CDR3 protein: CAGSGTGSSGNTIYF

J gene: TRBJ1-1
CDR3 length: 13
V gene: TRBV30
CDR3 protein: CAWSRTGGTEAFF

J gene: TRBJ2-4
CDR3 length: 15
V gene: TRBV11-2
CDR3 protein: CASSGTGGVKNIQYF

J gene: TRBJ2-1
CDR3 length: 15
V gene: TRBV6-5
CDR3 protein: CASSYIRAGYNEQFF

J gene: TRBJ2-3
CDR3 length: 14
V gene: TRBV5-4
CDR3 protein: CASSPSRAGVWQYF

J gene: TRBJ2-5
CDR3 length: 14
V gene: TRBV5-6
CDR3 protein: CASSGGLAVETQYF

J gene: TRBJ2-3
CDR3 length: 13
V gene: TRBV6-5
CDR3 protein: CASSRQGSDTQYF

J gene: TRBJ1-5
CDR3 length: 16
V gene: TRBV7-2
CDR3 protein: CASSPEAQLSNQPQHF

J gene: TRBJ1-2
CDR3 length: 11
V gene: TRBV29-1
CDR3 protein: CSVGQGYGYTF

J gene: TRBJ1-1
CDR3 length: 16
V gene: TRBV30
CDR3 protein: CAWSVPRTGVWTEAFF

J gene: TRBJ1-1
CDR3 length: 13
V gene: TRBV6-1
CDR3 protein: CASSITGDTEAFF

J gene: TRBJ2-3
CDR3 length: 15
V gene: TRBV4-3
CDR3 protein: CASSQLSGTRDTQYF

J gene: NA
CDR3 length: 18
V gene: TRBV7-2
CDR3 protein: CASSLASGGVSSSYEQYF

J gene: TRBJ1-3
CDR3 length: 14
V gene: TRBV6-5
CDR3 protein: CASSPDRAGNTIYF

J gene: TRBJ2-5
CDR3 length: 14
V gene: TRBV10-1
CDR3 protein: CASSESDRQETQYF

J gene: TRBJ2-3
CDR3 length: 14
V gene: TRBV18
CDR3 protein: CASSPVEVPDTQYF

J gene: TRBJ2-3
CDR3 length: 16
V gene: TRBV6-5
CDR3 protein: CASSYMLAGSTDTQYF

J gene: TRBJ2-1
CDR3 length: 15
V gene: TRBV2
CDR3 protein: CASSALAGSFNEQFF

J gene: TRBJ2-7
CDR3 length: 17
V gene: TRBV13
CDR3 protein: CASSYRTSGSSPYEQYF

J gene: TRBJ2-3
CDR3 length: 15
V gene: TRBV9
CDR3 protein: CASSAGTLFTDTQYF

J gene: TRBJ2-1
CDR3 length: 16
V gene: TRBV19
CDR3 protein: CASSPLPPRVSNEQFF

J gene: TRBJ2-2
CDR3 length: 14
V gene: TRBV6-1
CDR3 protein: CASGLAGGPGELFF

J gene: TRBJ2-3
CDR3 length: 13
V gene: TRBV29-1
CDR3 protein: CSVGGQNTDTQYF

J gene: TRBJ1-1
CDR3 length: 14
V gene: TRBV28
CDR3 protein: CASSGRGQNTEAFF

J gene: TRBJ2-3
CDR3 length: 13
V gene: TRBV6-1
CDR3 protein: CASRGMGTDTQYF

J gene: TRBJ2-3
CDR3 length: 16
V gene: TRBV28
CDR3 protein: CASSPTSGVKTDTQYF

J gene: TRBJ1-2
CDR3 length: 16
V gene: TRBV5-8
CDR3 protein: CASSYRGTQNHYGYTF

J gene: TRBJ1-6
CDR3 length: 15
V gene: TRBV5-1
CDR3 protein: CASTLLDSNNSPLHF

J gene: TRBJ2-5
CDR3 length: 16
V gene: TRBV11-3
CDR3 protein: CASSLGTGTDQETQYF

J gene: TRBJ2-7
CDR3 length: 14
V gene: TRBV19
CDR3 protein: CASSTGQGGYEQYF

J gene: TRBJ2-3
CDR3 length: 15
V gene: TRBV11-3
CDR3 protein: CASSLDRALGDTQYF

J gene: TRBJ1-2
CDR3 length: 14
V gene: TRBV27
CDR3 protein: CASSWVGANYGYTF

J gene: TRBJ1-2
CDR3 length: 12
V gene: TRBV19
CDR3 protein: CASSMPLAGYTF

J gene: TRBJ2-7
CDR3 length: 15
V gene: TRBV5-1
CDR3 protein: CASSPTFGRAVEQYF

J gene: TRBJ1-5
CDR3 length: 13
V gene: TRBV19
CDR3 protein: CASSLRGTQPQHF

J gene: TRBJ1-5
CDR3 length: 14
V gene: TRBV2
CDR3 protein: CASSVQLHNQPQHF

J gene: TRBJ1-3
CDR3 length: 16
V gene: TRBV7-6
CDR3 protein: CASSRQGTASGNTIYF

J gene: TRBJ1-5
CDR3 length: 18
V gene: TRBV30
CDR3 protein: CAWSVGGASFDSNQPQHF